These 32 T cell receptor beta chains were all obtained from the same sample, sequenced in a study of blood T cell repertoires in COVID-19. Clones were sequenced by immunoSEQ multiplex PCR, and TCRdb holds only the in-frame ones, with some missing. Of over 200,000 clones listed, about 85% are singletons. The sample comprised PBMCs or T cells enriched from blood (not recorded which). The receptors shown here come from a man younger than 45 who had recovered from COVID-19.

The CDR3 reads CASSQDLGGVEQYF. Written as DNA, the CDR3 is TGTGCCAGCAGCCAAGATCTCGGAGGAGTGGAGCAGTACTTC. The chain recombines TRBV4-2 with TRBJ2-7; TRBD2 is a possible D gene (5 bases). The germline V gene encodes CDR1 LGHNA and CDR2 YNFKEQ. The CDR3 sequence is 14 residues long. Trimming shortened V by 0 bases and J by 7 bases, and 13 bases separated the two germline ends.

V and J are TRBV6-5 and TRBJ2-7, with 10 bases identical to TRBD1. Germline CDR1 is MNHEY and CDR2 is SVGAGI. The CDR3 is 15 amino acids. Germline trimming cut 4 bases from V and 2 bases from J; bases unmatched to any gene: 5. CDR3 loop: CASSSGTGETYEQYF. CDR3 nucleotide sequence: TGTGCCAGCAGTTCTGGGACAGGGGAGACCTACGAGCAGTACTTC.

In regard to this clone: The junction does not match germline at one end; this may be a read error. The chain uses TRBV16 and TRBJ2-4, with D tentatively TRBD1 (6 bases). The CDR3 runs 13 residues. In germline, CDR1 is KGHSY, CDR2 FQNENV. The CDR3 coding sequence is TGTGCCAGCAGCCGCCTCGGGACATCGCCTTATCCCTTC. This gives the protein CASSRLGTSPYPF.

The chain couples TRBV2 to TRBJ1-3, with TRBD1 identical over 10 bases. This CDR3 spans 19 amino acids. Germline loops: CDR1 SNHLY, CDR2 FYNNEI. Unmatched junction bases numbered 11, after V lost 0 bases and J lost 3 bases. The CDR3 spells CASSEALFIGTGVGNTIYF. The CDR3 DNA reads TGTGCCAGCAGTGAAGCGCTTTTTATAGGGACAGGGGTTGGAAACACCATATATTTT.

This chain links TRBV18 with TRBJ1-1; no clear D gene. The ends were cut back, 3 bases at V and 6 bases at J, with 11 bases in the middle. This CDR3 comprises 13 residues. CDR1 and CDR2 from the germline V gene are KGHSH and LQKENI. Written as DNA, the CDR3 is TGTGCCAGCTCACCCCTGTGGAGGGCTGAAGCTTTCTTT. Amino acid sequence: CASSPLWRAEAFF.

The chain is built from TRBV5-5 and TRBJ2-7, with TRBD1 matching 7 bases. Trimming at V came to 5 bases and at J to 2 bases, leaving 7 bases not matched to a gene. Germline-derived CDR1 and CDR2 are SGHKS and YYEKEE (reference sequence). The CDR3 covers 14 residues. CDR3 protein: CASRTPGQTYEQYF. The CDR3 bases are TGTGCCAGCAGAACGCCGGGACAGACCTACGAGCAGTACTTC.

Comments on this clone: Other DNA sequences in the same sample also yield this CDR3. This rearrangement joins TRBV28 to TRBJ1-1; possibly TRBD1 for D (6 bases). The CDR3 extends over 13 amino acids. Germline V gene data show CDR1 as MDHEN and CDR2 as SYDVKM. V was shortened by 5 bases and J by 1 base, with 8 bases between the two germline ends. The CDR3 DNA sequence: TGTGCCAGCAGTCCGGGACAGAACACTGAAGCTTTCTTT. It encodes CASSPGQNTEAFF.

This clone has just a few counts. The DNA is omitted, as the CDR3 cannot be located on it reliably, and the CDR3 follows TCRdb's listing. The chain is built from TRBV5-6 and TRBJ1-1; TRBD1 is the table's D call and was not checked against the DNA. Both ends counted, the CDR3 spans 12 residues. Germline V CDR1 and CDR2: SGHDT, YYEEEE. The CDR3 sequence is CASSFGQGNEFF.

This clone was observed a single time. The chain carries TRBV10-3 and TRBJ1-2; possible D gene TRBD1, 6 bases. The germline gives CDR1 ENHRY, CDR2 SYGVKD. V dropped 11 bases and J dropped 8 bases, with 18 bases sitting between them. The CDR3 consists of 12 residues. CDR3 in amino acids: CAVGQGPGGYTF. As DNA, the CDR3 is TGTGCCGTAGGTCAGGGGCCGGGGGGCTACACCTTC.

This clone showed up just once. This sequence joins TRBV28 and TRBJ1-5; weak D call: TRBD1 (5 bases). This CDR3 contains 16 residues. Germline loops: CDR1 MDHEN, CDR2 SYDVKM. V was clipped by 7 bases and J by 11 bases, with 27 bases between them. The DNA for the CDR3 is TGTGCCAGCACTAGCTCTTTTCGGGGGTCGGCTGGGGCCCAGCATTTT. This encodes CASTSSFRGSAGAQHF. Full variable domain (rest looked up from reference TRBV28 and TRBJ1-5): DVKVTQSSRYLVKRTGEKVFLECVQDMDHENMFWYRQDPGLGLRLIYFSYDVKMKEKGDIPEGYSVSREKKERFSLILESASTNQTSMYLCASTSSFRGSAGAQHFGDGTRLSIL.

The chain is built from TRBV14 and TRBJ1-4; TRBD1 aligns across 7 bases. V lost 0 bases, J lost 1 base, and 14 bases stayed unmatched. Germline V lookup: CDR1 SGHDN, CDR2 FVKESK. The CDR3 extends over 20 amino acids. This CDR3 is CASSQDKVVTGEVTNEKLFF. The CDR3, as DNA: TGTGCCAGCAGCCAAGATAAAGTCGTCACAGGGGAGGTAACTAATGAAAAACTGTTTTTT. Variable domain in full (rest from reference TRBV14 and TRBJ1-4): EAGVTQFPSHSVIEKGQTVTLRCDPISGHDNLYWYRRVMGKEIKFLLHFVKESKQDESGMPNNRFLAERTGGTYSTLKVQPAELEDSGVYFCASSQDKVVTGEVTNEKLFFGSGTQLSVL.

In its sample, this clone was seen once. The chain has TRBV5-6 and TRBJ2-2, with 10 bases that match TRBD2. CDR1 and CDR2 (germline): SGHDT, YYEEEE. The CDR3 is made up of 16 amino acids. After removal of 9 bases from V and 7 bases from J, the junction contained 15 bases not matched to a gene. The CDR3 reads CATEQTEREGDGELFF. The CDR3 coding sequence is TGTGCCACCGAGCAAACGGAGCGGGAGGGTGACGGGGAGCTGTTTTTT.

The chain joins TRBV27 to TRBJ2-3; the match to TRBD1 covers 9 bases. Germline V gives CDR1 MNHEY, CDR2 SMNVEV (reference sequence). The CDR3 is 13 amino acids. The trim removed 7 bases at V and 8 bases at J, leaving 7 bases unmatched. The DNA of the CDR3 is TGTGCCAGCATCAAACAGGGGGCAGCTACGCAGTATTTT. It translates to CASIKQGAATQYF.

The CDR3 reads CASSGGTANQPQHF. The CDR3 coding sequence is TGTGCCAGCAGCGGCGGGACAGCTAATCAGCCCCAGCATTTT. The rearrangement uses TRBV28 and TRBJ1-5; 7 bases line up with TRBD1. The CDR3 runs 14 residues. Germline CDR1 MDHEN, CDR2 SYDVKM. V lost 6 bases to trimming and J lost 4 bases; unmatched junction nucleotides: 6.

This clone was recorded only once. The chain is built from TRBV11-2 and TRBJ2-1; TRBD1 agrees at 8 bases. The V gene's germline CDR1 is SGHAT and CDR2 FQNNGV. V gave up 6 bases and J gave up 7 bases; unmatched junction bases: 11. This CDR3 has 15 residues. CDR3 nucleotides: TGTGCCAGCAGAGAATACAGGGGGACAATGAATGAGCAGTTCTTC. Translating gives CASREYRGTMNEQFF.

This clone was detected once. Here the CDR3 reads CASGRTSYEQYF. The DNA of the CDR3 is TGTGCCAGCGGCAGGACTTCCTACGAGCAGTACTTC. The chain couples TRBV6-5 to TRBJ2-7, with TRBD2 as a possible D gene (5 bases). There are 12 residues in the CDR3. Trimming took off 8 bases at V and 1 base at J, with 9 bases between the two ends. The germline V gene encodes CDR1 MNHEY and CDR2 SVGAGI.

This chain connects TRBV19 to TRBJ1-3, with D maybe TRBD1 (5 bases). The CDR3 loop spans 15 amino acids. V gave up 5 bases and J gave up 0 bases, with 11 bases separating them. Looked up from germline, CDR1 is LNHDA and CDR2 is SQIVND (reference sequence). The DNA for the CDR3 is TGTGCCAGTAGTCCTGGACAAAACTCTGGAAACACCATATATTTT. Translation gives CASSPGQNSGNTIYF.

This chain connects TRBV19 to TRBJ2-1; 14 positions match TRBD2. J was trimmed by 9 bases and V by 9 bases; bases with no gene match: 7. Germline CDR1 is LNHDA and CDR2 is SQIVND (reference sequence). CDR3 length: 14 amino acids. The CDR3 sequence is CASRGLAGESEQFF. The DNA of the CDR3 is TGTGCCAGCAGGGGACTAGCGGGAGAGAGTGAGCAGTTCTTC.

This clone came up once. V and J are TRBV28 and TRBJ1-1; D gene unclear. Trimming stripped 2 bases from V and 0 bases from J, with 10 bases between. The CDR3 has 15 amino acids. Germline lookup yields CDR1 MDHEN and CDR2 SYDVKM. CDR3 sequence reads: CASSLRWSVNTEAFF. The CDR3 bases are TGTGCCAGCAGTTTAAGGTGGAGCGTGAACACTGAAGCTTTCTTT.

The J gene is TRBJ1-2, the V gene TRBV27; 7 positions agree with TRBD1. Germline CDR1 MNHEY, CDR2 SMNVEV (reference sequence). The J segment lost 0 bases and the V segment lost 4 bases, leaving 11 bases of the junction unmatched. This CDR3 region has 17 residues. The CDR3 nucleotides read TGTGCCAGCAGTTATCGGCAGGGGGTCCCCGCTAACTATGGCTACACCTTC. Its translation: CASSYRQGVPANYGYTF.

The J gene is TRBJ2-1, the V gene TRBV11-3; tentative D call: TRBD2 (5 bases). Germline assignment: CDR1 SGHNT and CDR2 YENEEA. Trimming cost V 5 bases and J 7 bases, with 12 bases left between them. CDR3 length equals 13 residues. The CDR3 nucleotides are TGTGCCAGCAGCAACGGGATCACGAATGAGCAGTTCTTC. Residues: CASSNGITNEQFF.

V is TRBV3-1 (or the pseudogene TRBV3-2) and J is TRBJ2-1; 10 bases are a match to TRBD2. The germline V gene encodes CDR1 LGHDT and CDR2 YNNKEL (reference sequence). The CDR3 is 16 amino acids. V was clipped by 1 base and J by 4 bases; unmatched bases: 4. The CDR3 DNA is TGTGCCAGCAGCCAAGTAGGACTAGCGGCGTACAATGAGCAGTTCTTC. This codes for CASSQVGLAAYNEQFF.

The chain has TRBV30 and TRBJ2-4; D might be TRBD1 (5 bases). CDR3 length: 12 amino acids. Germline CDR1 reads GTSNPN; CDR2 reads SVGIG (reference sequence). V shed 1 base and J shed 6 bases, with 7 bases lying between them. CDR3 in amino acids: CAWSDRTNIQYF. The CDR3 DNA is TGTGCCTGGAGTGACAGGACAAACATTCAGTACTTC.

The table lists this clone with a few counts. This sequence joins TRBV30 and TRBJ2-7, with D tentatively TRBD2 (5 bases). Trimming took off 1 base at V and 12 bases at J, with 16 bases between the two ends. The CDR3 is 12 amino acids. The germline V gene has CDR1 GTSNPN and CDR2 SVGIG (reference sequence). The CDR3 loop is CAWSAVGGTRYF. As DNA, the CDR3 is TGTGCCTGGAGTGCCGTTGGAGGAACGAGGTACTTC.

The rearrangement links TRBV7-9 to TRBJ2-2; TRBD2 matches 8 bases. The CDR3 length is 15 residues. Germline CDR1 SEHNR, CDR2 FQNEAQ (reference sequence). V shed 5 bases and J 2 bases; nucleotides not matched to a gene: 4. CDR3: CASSLSGVNTGELFF. The DNA for the CDR3 is TGTGCCAGCAGCCTTAGCGGGGTTAACACCGGGGAGCTGTTTTTT. The full variable domain, with the rest looked up from reference TRBV7-9 and TRBJ2-2, is DTGVSQNPRHKITKRGQNVTFRCDPISEHNRLYWYRQTLGQGPEFLTYFQNEAQLEKSRLLSDRFSAERPKGSFSTLEIQRTEQGDSAMYLCASSLSGVNTGELFFGEGSRLTVL.

The chain carries TRBV19 and TRBJ2-7; the match to TRBD2 covers 13 bases. Germline-derived CDR1 and CDR2 are LNHDA and SQIVND (reference sequence). Losses at the gene ends were 10 bases for V and 2 bases for J; bases not matched to a gene: 8. CDR3 length: 15 amino acids. The CDR3 loop reads CATSRLAGGPYEQYF. The CDR3 region has the DNA TGTGCCACTTCTCGACTAGCGGGGGGACCCTACGAGCAGTACTTC.

The chain employs TRBV14 and TRBJ2-7; 8 bases are a match to TRBD1. The CDR3 sequence is 14 residues long. The germline gives CDR1 SGHDN, CDR2 FVKESK. After removal of 5 bases from V and 5 bases from J, the junction contained 8 bases not matched to a gene. The CDR3 coding sequence is TGTGCCAGCAGCAAACAGGGGGGTCTGGACGAGCAGTACTTC. It is translated as CASSKQGGLDEQYF.

As DNA, the CDR3 is TGTGCCAGCAGCTTCGGGGCTGGGGCCAACGTCCTGACTTTC. Translating it yields CASSFGAGANVLTF. V is TRBV5-6 and J is TRBJ2-6, with D tentatively TRBD2 (5 bases). Germline-derived CDR1 and CDR2 are SGHDT and YYEEEE. With 2 bases removed from V and 2 bases from J, the gap between germline ends came to 5 bases. CDR3 length: 14 amino acids.

The V and J genes are TRBV28 and TRBJ1-6; D call uncertain. V was trimmed by 7 bases and J by 14 bases, leaving 18 bases between them. There are 13 residues in the CDR3. The V gene's germline CDR1 is MDHEN and CDR2 SYDVKM. CDR3 protein: CASNIPGILALHF. The CDR3, as DNA: TGTGCCAGCAATATACCGGGGATTTTGGCCCTCCACTTT.

The V and J genes are TRBV3-1 (or the pseudogene TRBV3-2) and TRBJ2-7; D is possibly TRBD1 (6 bases). With 0 bases removed from V and 4 bases from J, the gap between germline ends came to 22 bases. Germline V gene lookup returns CDR1 LGHDT and CDR2 YNNKEL (reference sequence). This CDR3 spans 18 amino acids. The CDR3 sequence: CASSQEETRGFGRYEQYF. The CDR3 bases are TGTGCCAGCAGCCAAGAAGAAACCAGGGGCTTTGGGCGGTACGAGCAGTACTTC.

This rearrangement joins TRBV28 to TRBJ1-5; a possible D gene is TRBD1 (5 bases). Germline-derived CDR1 and CDR2 are MDHEN and SYDVKM. The V gene lost 2 bases and the J gene lost 6 bases, with 20 bases spanning the gap. The CDR3 is 17 residues long. CDR3 nucleotide sequence: TGTGCCAGCAGTTTAGATGGGGGAGGCACGGTATTTCAGCCCCAGCATTTT. Translation: CASSLDGGGTVFQPQHF.

The chain carries TRBV5-4 and TRBJ2-5; 11 nucleotides line up with TRBD2. V dropped 4 bases and J dropped 3; count of bases not matched to a gene: 5. Germline-derived CDR1 and CDR2 are SGHNT and YYREEE (reference sequence). This CDR3 region has 15 residues. The CDR3 is CASSPGLADKETQYF. For the CDR3, the DNA is TGTGCCAGCAGCCCGGGACTAGCGGATAAAGAGACCCAGTACTTC.